This paragraph covers one T cell receptor beta chain sequence. Its antigen specificity is not known. Qualities for individual bases were not recorded, and no much larger clone is one base off. The collaborating institutions used their own protocols to collect whole blood in K2EDTA tubes. Collaborator samples were shipped for TCRbeta analysis as frozen whole blood, isolated PBMCs, or DNA extracted from either sample type. The entry originates in a study of blood T cell repertoires in COVID-19 (TCRdb year 2020). About the full investigation: Collaborator samples came from the United States, Italy and Spain and covered acute and convalescent phases of COVID-19. The prospective study material was composed of cDNA or gDNA derived from T cells, B-cell-depleted T cells, or PBMCs. Deeply sampled blood TCRbeta repertoires from subjects exposed to, actively infected with, or recovered from COVID-19 were included in the dataset. The repertoires were released in a freely available public database meant as a resource for research on the immune response to SARS-CoV-2. The samples were drawn from two sources: the first 160 participants of the ongoing ImmuneRACE study, and 1,254 subjects contributed by 6 global collaborators. The sample metadata nearly always contained a de-identified subject ID, COVID-19 status, age in years and sex. Where HLA class I and class II types were available, the types were taken from metadata supplied by the sample provider, not from assay-based typing.

Overall results and qualifications from the work: The amount of clinical and demographic metadata varied by source and participant and was provided uncurated.

TCRbeta CDR3 regions were amplified from genomic DNA using the immunoSEQ Assay, a bias-controlled multiplex PCR. The paper's data handling went like this. Within the assay, amplification of reference gene primers was used to estimate how many nucleated cells each sample contained. Sequence reads were collapsed and filtered to measure the absolute abundance of every unique TCRbeta CDR3 rearrangement. For each sample, productive Simpson clonality was calculated as the square root of Simpson's diversity index over productive rearrangements. Imported from immuneACCESS, the table was reduced by TCRdb to in-frame sequences with V and J called. These copies leave out some clones; in studies compared against another copy, an unresolved V gene accounts for under half, and the cause of the remainder is not known. V and J calls and clone size are as listed in that table; D and trimming were resolved from the DNA. The sample includes some 240,000 clones, with 84% observed a single time. About 8.9% of the sample is held by the ten biggest clonotypes.

The sequence was obtained from a man between 45 and 60 years old with active or convalescent COVID-19. Source material: peripheral blood.

CDR3 protein: CASSSLYFWSSNEKLFF. The DNA sequence reads TGTGCCAGCAGTAGCTTGTATTTCTGGAGTTCTAATGAAAAACTGTTTTTT. Rearrangement joined TRBV7-8 to TRBJ1-4; the D gene cannot be named for sure. CDR3 length: 17 amino acids, cysteine to phenylalanine. Of the read, only the CDR3 DNA is kept; its 51 bases are in frame from base 1. Sequences SGHVS (CDR1) and FQNEAQ (CDR2) are obtained from the germline V gene. Relative to germline, V is 6 bases shorter and J is 3 bases shorter, with 20 bases between their ends.